This TCR beta chain was sequenced during a study of blood T cell repertoires in COVID-19. Original handling: It was from reference gene primer amplification that nucleated cell counts were estimated. Assay used: immunoSEQ multiplex PCR; TCRdb lists only in-frame clones, some missing. V and J calls and clone size are those listed in that table; D and trimming were worked out from the DNA. The sample includes 130,000 to 150,000 clones, about four fifths of them seen just once. The length of the CDR3 is 16 residues. Trimming at V came to 3 bases and at J to 5 bases, leaving 12 bases not matched to a gene. Germline assignment: CDR1 SGDLS and CDR2 YYNGEE.

The rearrangement uses TRBV9 and TRBJ2-3; 7 bases are shared with TRBD2. Sequencing input: peripheral blood. The clonotype comes from a human donor with acute or convalescent COVID-19. The donor label of this sample is uncertain. The CDR3 is CASSGLQAGIGDTQYF. As DNA, the CDR3 is TGTGCCAGCAGCGGCCTCCAAGCGGGGATAGGAGATACGCAGTATTTT.